The T cell receptor (beta chain) under discussion was sequenced for a study of CD8 T cells in Susac syndrome. Turning to the study itself: Blood was drawn from Susac syndrome patients while they were therapy-naive, on corticosteroids, or on intravenous immunoglobulin alone.

With 5 bases clipped from V and 6 bases from J, the junction kept 8 bases outside the gene matches. Germline V gene data show CDR1 as LNHDA and CDR2 as SQIVND (reference sequence). The CDR3 extends over 14 amino acids. RNA totalling roughly 0.45 to 1 ug underwent reverse transcription with random hexamers. TCRdb redid the calling of the immunoSEQ multiplex PCR reads with MiXCR, one entry per CDR3 protein. The profile shows around 170,000 distinct CDR3 sequences, 90% to 96% of them singletons. The sequenced sample was CD4+ T cells from PBMCs. The sequence derives from a human donor with Susac syndrome. This rearrangement joins TRBV19 to TRBJ2-7; 9 bases are shared with TRBD1. CDR3 residues: CASSGTGSLFEQYF. In DNA, the CDR3 is TGTGCCAGTAGTGGGACAGGGTCCCTCTTCGAGCAGTACTTC.